This T cell receptor (beta chain) was retrieved from a study of long-term antiretroviral therapy in people with HIV. Trimming took 2 bases from V and 1 from J, leaving 11 bases between them. This CDR3 is 15 amino acids long. In germline, CDR1 is MDHEN, CDR2 SYDVKM. Concerning this clone: The antigen is undetermined.

At the survey level, the v3.0 immunoSEQ assay was run. For each individual sample, sequencing targeted roughly 35,000-50,000 T-cell genomes. Sequencing was performed with immunoSEQ multiplex PCR; in TCRdb, only in-frame clones are kept and a portion is missing. This sample has 20,000 to 30,000 clones, with roughly 80% found just once. Study-wide points: Blood obtained between about 2004 and 2018 may reflect older ART regimens. Clones that had undergone expansion before ART dominated the repertoire at all time points. ART was followed by higher diversity that remained below transplant donor controls.

The material was unsorted PBMCs, obtained 0.7 years before starting antiretroviral therapy. The genes are TRBV28 and TRBJ1-2; D is ambiguous. This clonotype was obtained from a man aged 25-40 years with HIV. The CDR3 sequence is CASSLVVPFNYGYTF. The CDR3 DNA sequence: TGTGCCAGCAGTTTAGTGGTTCCTTTTAACTATGGCTACACCTTC.